The T cell receptor (beta chain) under discussion was sequenced for a study of control samples from healthy donors and cancer patients. Trimming took 4 bases from V and 6 from J, leaving 20 bases between them. Germline CDR1 SGHRS, CDR2 YFSETQ. The CDR3 sequence is 15 residues long. TCRdb's table, derived via immunoSEQ multiplex PCR, lists solely in-frame clones and lacks some. This sample has 150,000 or so clones, with about 93% found just once. The chain carries TRBV5-1 and TRBJ2-7; the D gene is possibly TRBD1 (6 bases). Sequencing was performed on PBMCs. This sequence originates from a man aged 60 to 75 with colorectal cancer. CDR3 residues: CASSEGQWLGPEQYF. The CDR3 bases are TGCGCCAGCAGCGAAGGACAGTGGTTGGGACCCGAGCAGTACTTC.